The 28 T cell receptor beta chains below were found in one sample sequenced in a study of T cells in tumors after PD-1 blockade. Sequencing used immunoSEQ multiplex PCR; TCRdb keeps in-frame clones, though not all of them. This table holds about 15,000 clones, roughly four fifths found once. The material was PBMCs, obtained after anti-PD-1 treatment. These receptors were collected from a human donor with basal cell carcinoma.

Concerning this clone: The same CDR3 can be traced to other DNA sequences in this sample. The chain uses TRBV2 and TRBJ2-1; the match to TRBD2 covers 7 bases. This CDR3 has 19 amino acids. Germline V CDR1 and CDR2: SNHLY, FYNNEI. Here the CDR3 DNA reads TGTCCCCGCTGTGACGGGTGGGCGGGGGAGGGGAGCTCCTACAATGAGCAGTTCTTC. Amino acids: CPRCDGWAGEGSSYNEQFF.

The count of this clone is one. In the same sample, other DNA sequences code for this CDR3. J is TRBJ2-7 and V is TRBV7-2, with D perhaps being TRBD1 or TRBD2 (7 bases each). V dropped 3 bases and J dropped 2 bases, with 23 bases sitting between them. This CDR3 is 18 amino acids long. The germline gives CDR1 SGHTA, CDR2 FQGNSA. This CDR3 is CASSLTWGAGGGPYEQYF. The CDR3 nucleotides read TGTGCCAGCAGCTTGACGTGGGGTGCAGGGGGGGGACCCTACGAGCAGTACTTC.

Comments on this clone: This same CDR3 is encoded by further DNA sequences in the sample. The chain couples TRBV2 to TRBJ2-1, with D perhaps matching TRBD2 (7 bases). The V end was cut by 9 bases, the J end by 0 bases, with 27 bases between. The CDR3 covers 19 residues. Germline CDR1 reads SNHLY; CDR2 reads FYNNEI. CDR3 in DNA: TGTGCCAGATGTGAAGGGGGGGCGGGGGTGGGGAGCTCCTACAATGAGCAGTTCTTC. Its protein is CARCEGGAGVGSSYNEQFF.

This clone was picked up one time. The V call is TRBV2, the J call TRBJ2-2; the D gene is possibly TRBD1 (6 bases). CDR3 length: 14 residues. The V end was cut by 10 bases, the J end by 3 bases, with 15 bases between. From germline, CDR1 is SNHLY and CDR2 FYNNEI. CDR3 bases: TGTGCCACCGGGACACAGGGAGACACCGGGGAGCTGTTTTTT. Translated: CATGTQGDTGELFF.

The rearrangement joins TRBV2 to TRBJ2-7; TRBD2 agrees at 10 bases. V was pared by 4 bases and J by 5 bases, with 8 bases of the junction left unmatched. From germline, CDR1 is SNHLY and CDR2 FYNNEI. The CDR3 totals 15 residues. DNA for the CDR3: TGTGCCAGCAGTGCCTCTCTAGCGGGAGACGACGAGCAGTACTTC. Its translation: CASSASLAGDDEQYF.

This clone showed up just once. This chain connects TRBV11-3 to TRBJ2-1, with 16 nucleotides matching TRBD2. The CDR3 runs 18 residues. J gave up 6 bases and V 0 bases, and 5 bases lay outside the gene matches. Germline V gene lookup returns CDR1 SGHNT and CDR2 YENEEA. The CDR3 loop is CASSLDSGLAGGPNEQFF. CDR3 sequence (DNA): TGTGCCAGCAGCTTAGACTCGGGACTAGCGGGAGGGCCCAATGAGCAGTTCTTC. The complete variable domain, with remaining parts taken from reference TRBV11-3 and TRBJ2-1, reads EAGVVQSPRYKIIEKKQPVAFWCNPISGHNTLYWYLQNLGQGPELLIRYENEEAVDDSQLPKDRFSAERLKGVDSTLKIQPAELGDSAVYLCASSLDSGLAGGPNEQFFGPGTRLTVL.

The V and J genes are TRBV2 and TRBJ1-5, with a tentative D call TRBD1 (5 bases). Germline lookup yields CDR1 SNHLY and CDR2 FYNNEI. The CDR3 contains 14 residues. Trimming took 6 bases from V and 1 from J, leaving 10 bases between them. The CDR3 nucleotides are TGTGCCAGCAGCTGGCGGGGGAGCAATCAGCCCCAGCATTTT. It codes for CASSWRGSNQPQHF.

This clone was picked up one time. The chain is built from TRBV4-1 and TRBJ1-2; D is possibly TRBD1 (5 bases). Germline values: CDR1 MGHRA, CDR2 YSYEKL. V lost 3 bases and J lost 4, with 15 bases in between. This CDR3 is 15 amino acids long. The CDR3 spells CASSQGGVGGYGYTF. The CDR3, as DNA: TGCGCCAGCAGCCAGGGCGGGGTCGGGGGCTATGGCTACACCTTC.

This clone was detected only once. This chain links TRBV6-5 with TRBJ2-3; D possibly corresponds to TRBD2 (5 bases). The ends were cut back, 0 bases at V and 4 bases at J, with 8 bases in the middle. CDR1 is MNHEY, CDR2 SVGAGI, per germline. This CDR3 is built from 14 residues. The CDR3 loop is CASSYSIGADTQYF. In DNA form, the CDR3 reads TGTGCCAGCAGTTACTCGATCGGGGCAGATACGCAGTATTTT.

The chain combines TRBV9 with TRBJ2-5; TRBD2 matches 7 bases. CDR3 length: 14 residues. Trimming cost V 3 bases and J 2 bases; bases outside gene matches: 4. Germline values: CDR1 SGDLS, CDR2 YYNGEE. CDR3 amino acids: CASSDRTSQETQYF. The CDR3 DNA sequence: TGTGCCAGCAGCGACCGGACTAGTCAAGAGACCCAGTACTTC.

This clone is classed as large (0.1 to 1%). The chain employs TRBV27 and TRBJ2-7; a possible D gene is TRBD2 (6 bases). From germline, CDR1 is MNHEY and CDR2 SMNVEV (reference sequence). CDR3 length: 12 amino acids. Deletions cut 6 bases from V and 7 bases from J, with 13 bases between. CDR3 bases: TGTGCCAGCAGAGGAGGGTCGGGGGAGCAGTACTTC. It specifies CASRGGSGEQYF.

The chain joins TRBV5-1 to TRBJ2-7; D is undetermined. V lost 0 bases to trimming and J lost 4 bases, with 14 bases between them. The germline CDR1 and CDR2 sequences are SGHRS and YFSETQ. There are 15 residues in the CDR3. CDR3 sequence reads: CASSLVGLFRYEQYF. The CDR3 bases are TGCGCCAGCAGCTTGGTAGGGCTTTTCCGGTACGAGCAGTACTTC.

J is TRBJ2-1 and V is TRBV6-1, with D possibly matching TRBD2 (5 bases). CDR1 and CDR2 from the germline V gene are MNHNS and SASEGT. The CDR3 contains 15 residues. Trimming took off 3 bases at V and 0 bases at J, with 9 bases between the two ends. CDR3 DNA sequence: TGTGCCAGCAGTGAGTACAGCGGCTCCTACAATGAGCAGTTCTTC. Translation: CASSEYSGSYNEQFF.

This clone was picked up a small number of times. V is TRBV28 and J is TRBJ2-6; weak D call: TRBD1 (5 bases). This CDR3 comprises 20 residues. The germline CDR1 and CDR2 sequences are MDHEN and SYDVKM. V was pared by 2 bases and J by 3 bases, with 23 bases between. The CDR3 region is CASSLGPARSGPRGANVLTF. In nucleotides, the CDR3 is TGTGCCAGCAGTTTAGGCCCCGCGCGGTCAGGGCCTCGTGGGGCCAACGTCCTGACTTTC.

This clone occurred once. CDR3: CASSLYRGSAGYEQYF. In nucleotides, the CDR3 is TGCGCCAGCAGCCTTTACAGGGGCAGCGCCGGCTACGAGCAGTACTTC. The chain has TRBV4-3 and TRBJ2-7; 7 bases match TRBD1. The germline CDR1 and CDR2 sequences are LGHNA and YSLEER. J lost 3 bases, V lost 4 bases, and 12 bases had no gene match. The CDR3 covers 16 residues.

The chain carries TRBV6-1 and TRBJ2-7; D perhaps matches TRBD2 (6 bases). The germline gives CDR1 MNHNS, CDR2 SASEGT. The CDR3 extends over 13 amino acids. V shed 3 bases and J shed 3 bases, with 9 bases lying between them. CDR3 sequence (DNA): TGTGCCAGCAGTGAGGCGGGGATCTACGAGCAGTACTTC. It translates to CASSEAGIYEQYF.

The chain couples TRBV15 to TRBJ1-6, with D possibly matching TRBD1 (5 bases). Trimming cost V 6 bases and J 6 bases, with 9 bases left between them. The CDR3 covers 13 residues. Germline V gene sequence: CDR1 LNHNV, CDR2 YYDKDF (reference sequence). As DNA, the CDR3 is TGTGCCACCAGTAGGGACTTTAATTCACCCCTCCACTTT. It yields the protein CATSRDFNSPLHF.

The CDR3 nucleotides read TGCGCCAGCAGCGCAGGACAGGGAGGCTACGAGCAGTACTTC. It yields the protein CASSAGQGGYEQYF. This chain uses TRBV5-1 with TRBJ2-7, with 8 bases identical to TRBD1. The CDR3 runs 14 residues. CDR1 and CDR2 from the germline V gene are SGHRS and YFSETQ. Losses at the gene ends were 4 bases for V and 3 bases for J; bases not matched to a gene: 6.

The V call is TRBV5-1, the J call TRBJ2-1; 11 positions agree with TRBD2. Germline trimming cut 0 bases from V and 6 bases from J; bases unmatched to any gene: 2. Germline values: CDR1 SGHRS, CDR2 YFSETQ. The CDR3 sequence is 15 residues long. The CDR3: CASSLGLAGTNEQFF. The CDR3 region has the DNA TGCGCCAGCAGCTTGGGACTAGCGGGAACCAATGAGCAGTTCTTC.

The genes are TRBV4-2 and TRBJ2-6; D ambiguous. The V and J ends lost 6 bases and 3 bases respectively, with 3 bases between them. This CDR3 comprises 12 residues. Per germline, CDR1 LGHNA and CDR2 YNFKEQ. CDR3 DNA: TGTGCCAGCAGTGGTGGGGCCAACGTCCTGACTTTC. It translates to CASSGGANVLTF.

The rearrangement uses TRBV5-4 and TRBJ2-3, with D perhaps TRBD2 (5 bases). Trimming took off 4 bases at V and 1 base at J, with 16 bases between the two ends. This CDR3 spans 16 amino acids. Per germline, CDR1 SGHNT and CDR2 YYREEE (reference sequence). The CDR3 bases are TGTGCCAGCAGCGCCCCGGGATTCGGGGGCACAGATACGCAGTATTTT. Encoded protein: CASSAPGFGGTDTQYF.

This chain links TRBV4-2 with TRBJ1-1; D ambiguous. V lost 1 base, J lost 4 bases, and 16 bases lay in between. The germline gives CDR1 LGHNA, CDR2 YNFKEQ. The CDR3 is made up of 16 amino acids. The CDR3 is CASSQVFSVSGTEAFF. The CDR3 nucleotides read TGTGCCAGCAGCCAAGTGTTCAGTGTTTCCGGCACTGAAGCTTTCTTT.

The chain uses TRBV7-2 and TRBJ2-7, with TRBD2 matching over 7 bases. CDR3 size: 17 residues. The V segment lost 5 bases and the J segment 3 bases; nucleotides outside the gene matches: 16. Germline CDR1 is SGHTA and CDR2 is FQGNSA. CDR3 sequence (DNA): TGTGCCAGCAGCCCGCCCCAATCTAGCGGACTAAACTACGAGCAGTACTTC. It codes for CASSPPQSSGLNYEQYF.

The chain employs TRBV27 and TRBJ2-7, with 8 bases fitting TRBD2. From germline, CDR1 is MNHEY and CDR2 SMNVEV (reference sequence). The V gene end was trimmed by 5 bases and the J gene end by 3 bases; junction bases not matched to a gene: 12. The CDR3 is 16 residues long. CDR3 in amino acids: CASSMGFPGLGYEQYF. CDR3 DNA sequence: TGTGCCAGCAGTATGGGATTCCCGGGACTAGGCTACGAGCAGTACTTC.

The chain employs TRBV19 and TRBJ1-1, with D uncertain. V gave up 5 bases and J gave up 1 base, with 8 bases separating them. This CDR3 has 13 amino acids. Germline V lookup: CDR1 LNHDA, CDR2 SQIVND (reference sequence). The CDR3 DNA reads TGTGCCAGTAGTGGGTCGAAGAACACTGAAGCTTTCTTT. Amino acid sequence: CASSGSKNTEAFF.

For this clone: This specimen includes other DNA sequences encoding the same CDR3. This sequence joins TRBV2 and TRBJ2-1, with D possibly TRBD2 on 7 matching bases. This CDR3 is 19 amino acids long. The germline CDR1 and CDR2 sequences are SNHLY and FYNNEI. DNA of the CDR3: TGTCCCCCCTGTGATGGGGGGGCGCGGGCGGGGAGCTCCTACAATGAGCAGTTCTTC. Translation: CPPCDGGARAGSSYNEQFF.

The chain employs TRBV5-1 and TRBJ1-4; 9 bases agree with TRBD1. This CDR3 comprises 14 residues. CDR1 SGHRS and CDR2 YFSETQ come from the germline V gene. The V gene end was trimmed by 3 bases and the J gene end by 7 bases; junction bases not matched to a gene: 4. The CDR3 DNA is TGCGCCAGCAGCTGGGGACAGGGTCTTGAAAAACTGTTTTTT. It is translated as CASSWGQGLEKLFF.

This clone showed up just once. In DNA, the CDR3 is TGTGCCAGCAGTTTATCTCGGGGGCTCGAAACCGCAGATACGCAGTATTTT. It is translated as CASSLSRGLETADTQYF. The gene calls are TRBV27 and TRBJ2-3; D is perhaps TRBD1 or TRBD2 (6 bases each). The ends were cut back, 0 bases at V and 4 bases at J, with 17 bases in the middle. This CDR3 is 17 amino acids long. Germline lookup yields CDR1 MNHEY and CDR2 SMNVEV (reference sequence).